This T cell receptor (beta chain) derives from a study of identical twins. The CDR3 runs to 13 residues. The V gene lost 6 bases and the J gene lost 3 bases, with 11 bases spanning the gap. TCRdb fed the 5' RACE reads into MiXCR, producing one record per CDR3 protein. The table lists around 650,000 distinct CDR3 sequences, about 7.6% of them singletons. These same records also appear under a second study, on yellow fever vaccine responses in identical twins.

The material sequenced was PBMCs. J is TRBJ1-2 and V is TRBV12-3 or TRBV12-4, with D tentatively TRBD1 (6 bases). The origin of this receptor is a woman between 18 and 30 years old in good health. CDR3 DNA sequence: TGTGCCAGCAGCCTACAGGGACACTATGGCTACACCTTC. The encoded protein is CASSLQGHYGYTF.